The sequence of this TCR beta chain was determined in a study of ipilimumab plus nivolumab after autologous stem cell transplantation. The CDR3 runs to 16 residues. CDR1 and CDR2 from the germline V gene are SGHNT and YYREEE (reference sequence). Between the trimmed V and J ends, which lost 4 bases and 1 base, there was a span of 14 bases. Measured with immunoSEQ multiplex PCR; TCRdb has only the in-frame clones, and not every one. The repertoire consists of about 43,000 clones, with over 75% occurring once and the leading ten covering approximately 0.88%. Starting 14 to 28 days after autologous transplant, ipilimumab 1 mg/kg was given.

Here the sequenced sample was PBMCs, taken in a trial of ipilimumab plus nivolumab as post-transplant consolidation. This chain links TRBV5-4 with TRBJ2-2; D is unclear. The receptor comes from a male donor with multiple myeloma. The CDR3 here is CASSPSGRGNTGELFF. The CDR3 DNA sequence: TGTGCCAGCAGCCCAAGTGGCCGTGGGAACACCGGGGAGCTGTTTTTT.